The entry that follows covers one TCR beta chain sequence. The antigen is unknown. This entry is derived from a study of beta chain features in type 1 diabetes. Sequenced material consisted of expressed TCRB transcripts (all of the isolated RNA was reverse transcribed). Generated by immunoSEQ multiplex PCR, the TCRdb table keeps only in-frame clones and is missing some. The sample includes 150,000 to 200,000 clones, approximately 9% of them seen just once. Findings and limits, study-wide: Compared with healthy donors, patients appeared to share more similar naive, central memory and regulatory TCRB repertoires. Within each of all four CD4+ subsets, Type 1 diabetes patients had TCRB CDR3s that were moderately but significantly shorter. VDJ junctions in type 1 diabetes patients carried more deletions and fewer insertions.

With 0 bases removed from V and 2 bases from J, the gap between germline ends came to 10 bases. Germline CDR1 is SGHNT and CDR2 is YYREEE (reference sequence). The CDR3 loop spans 15 amino acids. Material: central memory CD4+ T cells from blood. V usage is TRBV5-4 and J usage is TRBJ2-3; D may be TRBD2 (6 bases). This receptor was taken from a woman younger than 30 in good health. CDR3 sequence reads: CASSLGSGPTDTQYF. In DNA, the CDR3 is TGTGCCAGCAGCTTGGGGAGCGGGCCCACAGATACGCAGTATTTT.